This T cell receptor beta chain appears in the sequencing data of a study of T cell responses to AZD1222 COVID-19 vaccine. Points from the study as a whole: All repertoire sampling was performed exclusively after the peak T cell response. Females outnumbered males among donors, who were mostly white British; clonal diversity was possibly underestimated. Two AZD1222 doses significantly raised spike-specific TCR breadth and depth over controls.

The germline V gene encodes CDR1 ENHRY and CDR2 SYGVKD. The CDR3 is made up of 10 amino acids. The ends were cut back, 7 bases at V and 8 bases at J, with 6 bases in the middle. TCRdb keeps only in-frame clones here, not all; method: immunoSEQ multiplex PCR. The data hold 100,000 to 150,000 clones, with less than 95% observed a single time. Concerning this clone itself: The antigen remains undetermined.

The sample here was peripheral blood, taken on day 0 of MenACWY control vaccination. This receptor was obtained from an adult in good health. The V call is TRBV10-3, the J call TRBJ2-4, with D hard to call. Here the CDR3 reads CAIKTHIQYF. The CDR3 coding sequence is TGTGCCATCAAAACACACATTCAGTACTTC.